The source of this T cell receptor beta chain is a study of identical twins. Findings of the study overall: Twin-shared out-of-frame alpha sequences were enriched for low generation probability. With abundant cord blood beta clonotypes, insertions were fewer; memory repertoires showed no such pattern.

Germline CDR1 is LGHDT and CDR2 is YNNKEL (reference sequence). With 0 bases clipped from V and 8 bases from J, the junction kept 10 bases outside the gene matches. There are 17 residues in the CDR3. Worth noting for this clonotype: Its cognate antigen is unknown.

In TCRdb, the 5' RACE reads were re-called with MiXCR into one record per CDR3 protein. The table records about 240,000 distinct CDR3 sequences, around 7.6% of them present only once. The data also belong to a second study, concerning yellow fever vaccine responses in identical twins. This second study says: Twins' vaccine T cell responses were reported to seem partly convergent and partly personalized.

The TCR comes from a woman younger than 35 in good health. This sequence joins TRBV3-1 and TRBJ2-2, with TRBD1 identical over 9 bases. The sample taken for sequencing was CD8+ T cells sorted from blood. The CDR3 spells CASSQDGTGPRAGELFF. The CDR3 coding sequence is TGTGCCAGCAGCCAAGATGGGACAGGGCCCCGCGCAGGGGAGCTGTTTTTT. The full variable domain, completed using reference TRBV3-1 and TRBJ2-2, is DTAVSQTPKYLVTQMGNDKSIKCEQNLGHDTMYWYKQDSKKFLKIMFSYNNKELIINETVPNRFSPKSPDKAHLNLHINSLELGDSAVYFCASSQDGTGPRAGELFFGEGSRLTVL.